These T cell receptor beta chains were read from a single sample in a study of T cell responses to AZD1222 COVID-19 vaccine. Method: immunoSEQ multiplex PCR; TCRdb's copy keeps in-frame clones and lacks some. The sample features more than 110,000 clones, with approximately 2% in its top ten. The sample consisted of peripheral blood. The origin of the receptors is an adult in good health. CDR3s include the opening cysteine and the closing phenylalanine or tryptophan. Each record gives: J gene, D gene, V gene, CDR3 DNA, CDR3 protein. A D gene is named only where the DNA matches it firmly.

TRBJ2-3 - TRBV3-1/TRBV3-2 TGTGCCAGCAGCCAATACAGCCCTCGGTCGGCAGATACGCAGTATTTT CASSQYSPRSADTQYF
TRBJ1-6 - TRBV6-6 TGTGCCAGCAGCCTTGGGCGGCTTAATTCACCCCTCCACTTT CASSLGRLNSPLHF
TRBJ1-2 - TRBV10-3 TGTGCCATCAGTGAGGAGACAGCTTATGGCTACACCTTC CAISEETAYGYTF
TRBJ2-2 - TRBV20-1 TGCAGTGCTCGTGGCTATACGAACACCGGGGAGCTGTTTTTT CSARGYTNTGELFF
TRBJ2-1 - TRBV11-2 TGTGCCAGCAGCTTGGTCTCAGGGTCCTACAATGAGCAGTTCTTC CASSLVSGSYNEQFF
TRBJ2-7 - TRBV11-3 TGTGCCAGCAGCCAGGGTCCGCGGTCCTACGAGCAGTACTTC CASSQGPRSYEQYF
TRBJ1-6 - TRBV21-1 TGTGCCAGCAGCAAAGATAACGAGAGCTCCTATAATTCACCCCTCCACTTT CASSKDNESSYNSPLHF
TRBJ1-1 TRBD1 TRBV19 TGTGCCAGTAGCCCCCATTGGACAGGGGTCACTGAAGCTTTCTTT CASSPHWTGVTEAFF
TRBJ1-1 - TRBV7-3 TGTGCCAGCTCGGCGCAGGGGATGGGTGGAGCTTTCTTT CASSAQGMGGAFF
TRBJ2-7 - TRBV30 TGTGCCTGGAGTGTCGGGGGGCAGGGGGAGCAGTACTTC CAWSVGGQGEQYF
TRBJ1-2 TRBD1 TRBV4-1 TGCGCCAGCAGCCAACGGACAGGCCTCTATGGCTACACCTTC CASSQRTGLYGYTF
TRBJ2-2 - TRBV6-1 TGTGCCAGCAGTGGCCGTCTAGGGGGTGGCACCGGGGAGCTGTTTTTT CASSGRLGGGTGELFF
TRBJ1-4 - TRBV19 TGTGCCAGTAGCTGGATCTCAACTCGCACTAATGAAAAACTGTTTTTT CASSWISTRTNEKLFF
TRBJ2-1 TRBD1 TRBV13 TGTGCCAGCAGCTTACGCAAAGATCGGGACAGGGGGAACAATGAGCAGTTCTTC CASSLRKDRDRGNNEQFF
TRBJ1-1 - TRBV19 TGTGCCAGTAGTACCTTCCGACAGTCCCTGGACACTGAAGCTTTCTTT CASSTFRQSLDTEAFF
TRBJ2-2 TRBD1 TRBV28 TGTGCCGTAGGAGACAGGGTGGACACCGGGGAGCTGTTTTTT CAVGDRVDTGELFF
TRBJ1-3 - TRBV6-6 TGTGCCAGCAGGTCCTCCAGGGGAGGCTCTGGAAACACCATATATTTT CASRSSRGGSGNTIYF
TRBJ1-2 - TRBV5-1 TGCGCCAGCAGCTTGGAGGGGACGGGTAATGGCTACACCTTC CASSLEGTGNGYTF
TRBJ2-7 TRBD1 TRBV2 TGTGCCAGCGCTGGGACAGTTCCCTACGAGCAGTACTTC CASAGTVPYEQYF
TRBJ1-4 - TRBV5-6 TGTGCCAGCAGCTATGGGAATTGGGGGGAAAAACTGTTTTTT CASSYGNWGEKLFF
TRBJ2-7 TRBD2 TRBV12-3/TRBV12-4 TGTGCCAGCAGTTCGGGGGGCGAGCAGTACTTC CASSSGGEQYF
TRBJ1-6 - TRBV6-5 TGTGCCAGCGACGGAAATTCACCCCTCCACTTT CASDGNSPLHF
TRBJ2-7 TRBD1 TRBV11-3 TGTGCCAGCAGCATGAGGACAGGGGGCTACGAGCAGTACTTC CASSMRTGGYEQYF
TRBJ1-3 - TRBV18 TGTGCCAGCTCACCAGTGTTGGAATCCGGAAACACCATATATTTT CASSPVLESGNTIYF
TRBJ2-3 TRBD2 TRBV7-2 TGTGCCAGCAGCCCACAGACTAGCGGGGGGGTGGATACGCAGTATTTT CASSPQTSGGVDTQYF
TRBJ2-3 TRBD1 TRBV19 TGTGCCAGTAGTCAGAGGACAGGCGGAAGCACAGATACGCAGTATTTT CASSQRTGGSTDTQYF